The entry below gives a single TCR beta chain sequence along with its context. One end of the junction fails to match germline, which may point to a read error. The record originates from a study of blood T cell repertoires in COVID-19. Turning to the study itself: Samples taken during acute and convalescent COVID-19 were collected in the United States, Italy and Spain. In each case, the material was cDNA or gDNA derived from T cells, B-cell-depleted T cells, or PBMCs.

Per the authors' pipeline: Reference gene primers were amplified, and this amplification served to estimate nucleated cell counts. Libraries were prepared by immunoSEQ multiplex PCR; TCRdb keeps only in-frame clonotypes and omits some of them. V and J calls and clone size come straight from that table; D and trimming were deduced from the DNA. This repertoire shows about 140,000 clones, roughly 80% found once; its top ten account for approximately 3.8%. This sequence was found in a woman aged 60-70 years with acute or convalescent COVID-19. Sample: peripheral blood.

The CDR3 sequence is CASSFGTGNQAQHF. DNA for the CDR3: TGTGCCAGCAGCTTCGGGACAGGCAATCAGGCCCAGCATTTT. V usage is TRBV27 and J usage is TRBJ1-5, with 8 positions matching TRBD1. CDR1 is MNHEY, CDR2 SMNVEV, per germline (reference sequence). The CDR3 is 14 amino acids.